Sequencing of this T cell receptor beta chain was carried out in a study of blood T cell repertoires in COVID-19. The overall study: From the United States, Italy and Spain came samples of acute and convalescent COVID-19.

Only a few counts were recorded for this clone. Participant-given clinical history determined each cohort assignment. The V segment lost 4 bases and the J segment 1 base; nucleotides outside the gene matches: 17. This CDR3 is built from 20 residues. Germline V lookup: CDR1 MGHRA, CDR2 YSYEKL. As originally analysed: Using reference gene primer amplification, nucleated cell counts were estimated. Produced via immunoSEQ multiplex PCR; TCRdb's table is partial and in-frame only. The D gene and trimming were derived from the DNA, and the V and J assignments and clone size from that table. The sample contains hundreds of thousands of clones, approximately 86% of which appear only once.

The sample comprised PBMCs or T cells enriched from blood (not recorded which). This TCR derives from a woman aged 45-59 years who had recovered from COVID-19. V gene TRBV4-1 combines with J gene TRBJ1-3, with TRBD1 matching 9 bases. CDR3 in DNA: TGCGCCAGCAGCCTCCGGGGAGACAGGGGGACCCTGGGGTCTGGAAACACCATATATTTT. It translates to CASSLRGDRGTLGSGNTIYF.